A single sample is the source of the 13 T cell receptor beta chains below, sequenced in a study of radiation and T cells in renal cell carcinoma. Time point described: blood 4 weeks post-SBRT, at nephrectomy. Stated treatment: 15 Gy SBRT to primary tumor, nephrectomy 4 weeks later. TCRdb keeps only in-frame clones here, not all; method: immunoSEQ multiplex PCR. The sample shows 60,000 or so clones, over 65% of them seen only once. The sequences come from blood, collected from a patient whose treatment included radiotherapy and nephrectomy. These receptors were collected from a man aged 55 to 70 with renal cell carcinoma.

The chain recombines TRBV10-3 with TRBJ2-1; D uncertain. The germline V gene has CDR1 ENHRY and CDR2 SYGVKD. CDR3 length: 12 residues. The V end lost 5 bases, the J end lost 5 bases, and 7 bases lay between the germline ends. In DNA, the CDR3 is TGTGCCATCAGTTTTCAGGACAATGAGCAGTTCTTC. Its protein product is CAISFQDNEQFF.

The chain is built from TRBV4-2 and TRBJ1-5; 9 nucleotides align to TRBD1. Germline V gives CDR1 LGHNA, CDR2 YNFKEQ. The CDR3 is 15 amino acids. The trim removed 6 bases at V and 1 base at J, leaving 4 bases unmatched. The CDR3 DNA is TGTGCCAGCAGACAGGGGGCCGAGAGCAATCAGCCCCAGCATTTT. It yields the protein CASRQGAESNQPQHF.

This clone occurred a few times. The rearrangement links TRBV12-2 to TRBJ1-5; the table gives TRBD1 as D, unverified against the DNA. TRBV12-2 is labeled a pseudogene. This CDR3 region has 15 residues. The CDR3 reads CASRLAPGVNQPQHF. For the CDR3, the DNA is TGTGCAAGTCGCTTAGCGCCAGGGGTGAACCAGCCCCAGCATTTT.

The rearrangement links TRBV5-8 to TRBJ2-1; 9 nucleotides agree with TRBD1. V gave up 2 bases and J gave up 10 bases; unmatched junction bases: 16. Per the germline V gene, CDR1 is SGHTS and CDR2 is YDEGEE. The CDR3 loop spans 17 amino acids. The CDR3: CASSLPRDRVSGGEQFF. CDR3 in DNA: TGTGCCAGCAGCTTACCCCGGGACAGGGTGTCAGGGGGCGAGCAGTTCTTC.

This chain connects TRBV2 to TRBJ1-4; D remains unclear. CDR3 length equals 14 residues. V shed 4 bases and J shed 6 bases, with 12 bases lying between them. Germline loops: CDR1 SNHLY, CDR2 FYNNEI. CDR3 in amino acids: CASSVDGRDEKLFF. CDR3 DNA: TGTGCCAGCAGTGTAGATGGGCGGGATGAAAAACTGTTTTTT. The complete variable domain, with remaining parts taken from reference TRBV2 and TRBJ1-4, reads EPEVTQTPSHQVTQMGQEVILRCVPISNHLYFYWYRQILGQKVEFLVSFYNNEISEKSEIFDDQFSVERPDGSNFTLKIRSTKLEDSAMYFCASSVDGRDEKLFFGSGTQLSVL.

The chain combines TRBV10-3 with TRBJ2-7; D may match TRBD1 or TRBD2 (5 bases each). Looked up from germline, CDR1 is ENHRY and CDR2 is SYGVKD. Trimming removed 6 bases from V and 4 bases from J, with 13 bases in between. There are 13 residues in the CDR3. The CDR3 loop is CAISPGAPYEQYV. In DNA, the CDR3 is TGTGCCATCAGCCCCGGGGCCCCTTACGAGCAGTACGTC.

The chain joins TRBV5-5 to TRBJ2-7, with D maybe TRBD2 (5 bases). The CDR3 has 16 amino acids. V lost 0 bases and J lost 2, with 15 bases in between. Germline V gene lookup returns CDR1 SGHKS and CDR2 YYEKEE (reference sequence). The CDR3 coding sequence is TGTGCCAGCAGCTTGGCCGGGGTAGCCCACCCCTACGAGCAGTACGTC. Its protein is CASSLAGVAHPYEQYV.

CDR3 DNA: TGTGCCAGCAGCCCTACAGGGGTCTATGGCTACACCTTC. Amino acids: CASSPTGVYGYTF. This chain links TRBV7-6 with TRBJ1-2, with TRBD1 matching over 7 bases. Looked up from germline, CDR1 is SGHVS and CDR2 is FNYEAQ. The ends lost 5 bases at V and 4 bases at J; junction bases unmatched: 4. The CDR3 has 13 residues.

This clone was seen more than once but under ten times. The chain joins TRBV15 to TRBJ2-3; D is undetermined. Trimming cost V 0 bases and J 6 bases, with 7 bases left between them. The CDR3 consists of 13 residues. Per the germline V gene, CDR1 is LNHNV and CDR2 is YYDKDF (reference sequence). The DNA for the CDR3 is TGTGCCACCAGCAGAGATAGAGCGGATACGCAGTATTTT. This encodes CATSRDRADTQYF.

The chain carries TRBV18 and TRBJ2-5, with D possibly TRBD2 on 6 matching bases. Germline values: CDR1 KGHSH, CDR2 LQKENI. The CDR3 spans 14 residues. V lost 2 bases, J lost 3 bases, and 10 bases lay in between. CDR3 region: CASSPVTGEETQYF. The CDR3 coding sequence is TGTGCCAGCTCACCAGTCACGGGGGAAGAGACCCAGTACTTC. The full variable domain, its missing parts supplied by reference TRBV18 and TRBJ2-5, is NAGVMQNPRHLVRRRGQEARLRCSPMKGHSHVYWYRQLPEEGLKFMVYLQKENIIDESGMPKERFSAEFPKEGPSILRIQQVVRGDSAAYFCASSPVTGEETQYFGPGTRLLVL.

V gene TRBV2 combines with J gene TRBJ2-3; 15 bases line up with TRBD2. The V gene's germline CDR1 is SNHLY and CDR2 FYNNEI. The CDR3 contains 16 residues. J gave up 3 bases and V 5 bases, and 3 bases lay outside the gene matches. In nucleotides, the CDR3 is TGTGCCAGCAGTTCCGGACTAGCGGGGGGGACAGATACGCAGTATTTT. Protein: CASSSGLAGGTDTQYF.

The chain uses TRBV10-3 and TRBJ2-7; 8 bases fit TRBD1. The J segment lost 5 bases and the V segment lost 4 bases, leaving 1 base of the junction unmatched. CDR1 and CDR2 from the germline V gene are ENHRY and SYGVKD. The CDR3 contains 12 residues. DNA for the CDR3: TGTGCCATCAGTGGGGACAGGAACGAGCAGTACTTC. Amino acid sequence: CAISGDRNEQYF.

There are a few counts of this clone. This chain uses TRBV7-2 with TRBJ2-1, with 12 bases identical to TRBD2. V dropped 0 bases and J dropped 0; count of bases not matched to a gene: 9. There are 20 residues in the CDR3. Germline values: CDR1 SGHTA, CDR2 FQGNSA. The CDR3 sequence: CASSLAGGLAGPSSYNEQFF. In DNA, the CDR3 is TGTGCCAGCAGCTTAGCGGGCGGACTAGCGGGGCCAAGCTCCTACAATGAGCAGTTCTTC. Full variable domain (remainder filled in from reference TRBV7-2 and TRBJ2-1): GAGVSQSPSNKVTEKGKDVELRCDPISGHTALYWYRQSLGQGLEFLIYFQGNSAPDKSGLPSDRFSAERTGGSVSTLTIQRTQQEDSAVYLCASSLAGGLAGPSSYNEQFFGPGTRLTVL.